This is a list of T cell receptor beta chains from one sample in a study of CD8 T cells in Susac syndrome. TCRdb passed the immunoSEQ multiplex PCR reads through MiXCR, listing each CDR3 protein once. The sample has just over 150,000 distinct CDR3 sequences; about 94% are singletons. Sequencing used CD8+ T cells from PBMCs. These receptors originate from a human donor with multiple sclerosis. Each CDR3 is given with its conserved first and last residue. The D gene is left open where the match is weak. Size tells how often a clone was seen (once, few, many) or the class of an expanded clone, and some rows leave it out.

d_call clone_size j_call v_call cdr3_nt cdr3_aa
. . TRBJ2-2 TRBV7-9 TGTGCCAGCAGACGGACCACCGGGGAGCTGTTTTTT CASRRTTGELFF
. . TRBJ2-1 TRBV10-1 TGCGCCTCCTACCCCCGAAGGAATGAGCAGTTCTTC CASYPRRNEQFF
TRBD1 . TRBJ1-1 TRBV30 TGTGCCTGGAGTGTAGAGACAGGGATTCAAGCTTTCTTT CAWSVETGIQAFF
. . TRBJ1-1 TRBV15 TGTGCCACCAGCTCGCGGGGAGACAGGAACACTGAAGCTTTCTTT CATSSRGDRNTEAFF
. . TRBJ1-5 TRBV19 TGTGCCAGTAGTATCAGGAGGGGCCCTAGCAATCAGCCCCAGCATTTT CASSIRRGPSNQPQHF
TRBD1 once TRBJ1-5 TRBV12-3/TRBV12-4 TGTGCCAGCAGTTTGGGGTCCCGGGACAGCCATCAGCCCCAGCATTTT CASSLGSRDSHQPQHF
TRBD2 . TRBJ2-7 TRBV27 TGTGCCAGCAGTTCGGGGGGCGAGCAGTACTTC CASSSGGEQYF
TRBD2 . TRBJ2-7 TRBV7-9 TGTGCCAGCAGCCCCCGGGACTACAAAACATACGAGCAGTACTTC CASSPRDYKTYEQYF
TRBD2 . TRBJ2-7 TRBV12-3/TRBV12-4 TGTGCCAGCAGTGGAACGAACCAGCGGGGGGTATCCTACGAGCAGTACTTC CASSGTNQRGVSYEQYF
TRBD2 . TRBJ2-5 TRBV3-1 TGTGCCAGCAGCCAACAAGCGGGGGGGGGAGAAGAGACCCAGTACTTC CASSQQAGGGEETQYF
. few TRBJ2-1 TRBV7-8 TGTGCCAGCAGCACCCTTTACAATGAGCAGTTCTTC CASSTLYNEQFF
. . TRBJ2-3 TRBV6-2/TRBV6-3 TGTGCCAGCAGTTTTTACAGGCCGGGGACAGATACGCAGTATTTT CASSFYRPGTDTQYF
TRBD1 . TRBJ2-1 TRBV9 TGTGCCAGCAGCGTAGCTGCGACAGGGTGGGGCTCCTACAATGAGCAGTTCTTC CASSVAATGWGSYNEQFF